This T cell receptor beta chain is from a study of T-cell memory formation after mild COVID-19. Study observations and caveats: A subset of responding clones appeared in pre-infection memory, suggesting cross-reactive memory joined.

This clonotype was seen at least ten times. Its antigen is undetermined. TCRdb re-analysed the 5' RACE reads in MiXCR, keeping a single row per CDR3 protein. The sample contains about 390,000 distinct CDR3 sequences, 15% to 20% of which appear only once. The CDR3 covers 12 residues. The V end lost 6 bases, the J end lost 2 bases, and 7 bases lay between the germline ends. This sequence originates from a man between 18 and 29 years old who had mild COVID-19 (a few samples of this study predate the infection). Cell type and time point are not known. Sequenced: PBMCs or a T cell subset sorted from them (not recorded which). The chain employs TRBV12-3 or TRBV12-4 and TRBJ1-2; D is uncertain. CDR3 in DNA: TGTGCCAGCAGCCCGGACAACTATGGCTACACCTTC. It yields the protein CASSPDNYGYTF.